The source of this T cell receptor (beta chain) is a study of CD8 T cells in Susac syndrome. It was with random hexamers that 0.5 to 1 ug RNA was reverse transcribed. Amplification of TCR beta CDR3 across 54 Vbeta and 13 Jbeta was performed with immunoSEQ multiplex PCR. TCRdb recomputed calls from the immunoSEQ multiplex PCR reads with MiXCR, one row per CDR3 protein. The table lists about 130,000 distinct CDR3 sequences, roughly 93% of them singletons, with approximately 0.29% in the top ten. The multiple sclerosis controls were treatment-naive patients affected by stable or active relapsing-remitting disease. Negative isolation was applied to CD8+ and CD4+ T cells, and FACS enrichment was applied to TEMRA cells. V shed 5 bases and J shed 7 bases, with 12 bases lying between them. The CDR3 totals 13 residues.

This clonotype originated in a human donor with multiple sclerosis. Input material: CD8+ T cells from PBMCs. This sequence joins TRBV12-3 or TRBV12-4 and TRBJ2-1, with D unclear. The CDR3 DNA sequence: TGTGCCAGCAGTCCCGGCTTAGGTAATGAGCAGTTCTTC. It encodes CASSPGLGNEQFF.